The entry below describes one T cell receptor (beta chain). Its target is unknown. The TCR beta cDNA libraries contained unique molecular identifiers. TCRdb reprocessed the PCR reads via MiXCR and lists one record per CDR3 protein. The table has about 620,000 distinct CDR3 sequences, roughly 46% seen once. The source of the sample is a study of post-analysis software for immune sequencing data. From germline, CDR1 is SGHRS and CDR2 YFSETQ. CDR3 length equals 13 residues. V was trimmed by 6 bases and J by 0 bases, leaving 9 bases between them. General study points: Four or five TRBV segments (TRBV5-6, TRBV5-1 and TRBV20-1 among them) occurred more frequently in patients than in controls. Strong co-clustering by F measure was evident for samples that had been prepared in the same batch.

The clonotype originates from a girl aged 10-17 years with multiple sclerosis. Sequenced: blood. The chain combines TRBV5-1 with TRBJ1-1; D not resolved. The CDR3 sequence: CASIAELNTEAFF. The CDR3 bases are TGCGCCAGCATAGCAGAATTGAACACTGAAGCTTTCTTT.